This entry concerns a single TCR beta chain. Its antigen is currently not known. No qualities accompany the bases; no much larger clone lies one base away. The record originates from a study of cytomegalovirus exposure and HLA in healthy donors (dated by TCRdb to 2016 to 2017). General notes on the study: In an earlier analysis of approximately 640 of the donors, approximately 260 Gb of sequence data and just under 120 million unique TCR beta sequences from roughly 180 million T cells were reported. An early release that covered fewer than 800 HLA-typed donors contained approximately 300 gigabases of sequencing data and about 93 million unique TCR sequences. Of the 300 to 500 genotyped donors, less than 90% were placed in the genetic ancestry cluster associated with self-reported Caucasian donors. The study was designed to test whether signatures of past pathogen exposure could be identified by cataloging public T cell receptors. Using immunosequencing, the study profiled T cell repertoires from about 610 subjects and related those repertoires to cytomegalovirus serostatus. A separate validation cohort of 100 to 150 different subjects was used in addition to the roughly 670-subject first cohort. To predict cytomegalovirus infection status, the study combined high-throughput TCR immunosequencing, statistical association of individual TCRs with disease status, and machine learning. A later analysis re-analyzed previously published TCR beta repertoires from about 730 donors and added high-resolution HLA genotyping to study TCR occurrence patterns. The later analysis used no new phenotypic data to find candidate immune exposures, relying instead on TCR beta sequences and their occurrence across donors. An earlier analysis of 587 of the donors applied high-throughput TCR beta sequencing to assess whether each TCR beta V gene segment acted as functional or pseudogenic. Donor age, sex, ethnicity and CMV serostatus were collected together with the repertoire data. A later genetic analysis used genome-wide SNP genotypes for about three fifths of the roughly 700 donors, treating that subset as a discovery cohort. Every discovery cohort repertoire had been produced on one sequencing platform. Class I and class II HLA loci were covered by the typing at four-digit resolution. Typing coverage differed by locus: A, B, C, DRB1 and DQB1 were typed in roughly 620-630 donors, DQA1 in 500 to 550, DPA1 in approximately 600, and DPB1 in about 450. Several DR-DQ haplotypes were treated as single units for association and clustering because of strong linkage in the cohort. Among roughly 400 genotyped donors of the cohort, an average of about 220,000 unique TCR beta nucleotide sequences was sequenced per donor, of which 15% to 20% were non-productive. Study-wide conclusions, independent of this receptor: Several of the top co-occurrence clusters appeared to be linked to parvovirus B19, influenza, CMV and Epstein-Barr virus, according to a later analysis. Some IMGT-functional V segments, including TRBV6-2 and TRBV6-3, could not be told apart with the 87-base-pair reads, so those segments were excluded. In a later analysis, 16,951 TCR beta sequences were associated with specific HLA alleles at a false discovery rate of 0.05. Cytomegalovirus status was reported to be diagnosed by the classifier with high specificity and sensitivity in both the original and validation cohorts. Broadly in line with IMGT annotations, most TCR beta V segments showed up in productive rearrangements about 90% or about 30% of the time in an earlier analysis of around 600 of the donors. For the cohort, immune exposure information was limited to CMV serostatus. Roughly uniform sequencing depth across donors was assumed in presence/absence analyses, although this assumption may not hold. The authors suggested that the approach could potentially be generalized to other disease states and immunological phenotypes. Correlated functional status among segregating V segments might be attributable to linkage disequilibrium, but an unknown experimental factor could not be ruled out. Because counts were too low, seventeen rarely observed V segments, including chromosome 9 orphons, were excluded from the earlier analysis of about 500 of the donors. Because HLA typing was missing for some donors at each locus, association tests included only the typed subset. In a later analysis, HLA-associated TCR beta chains showed more clonal expansion and lower generation probabilities than non-associated chains that were equally common. A further reported finding was that TCR beta sequences accurately predicted the HLA-A and HLA-B alleles for most subjects in the first cohort. A later genetic analysis reported fewer N-insertions in productive TCRs among donors in an Asian-associated ancestry cluster than the roughly 640-donor mean. In vitro tests confirmed that a few of the cytomegalovirus-associated TCR beta chains recognize cytomegalovirus antigens. The sequencing pipeline was judged likely to have produced a cluster of highly shared sequence variants as a technical artifact. According to a later analysis, most CMV-associated TCR beta chains appeared to be HLA-restricted, and the HLA associations seemed to be driven largely by CMV exposure. This cohort had only TCR beta chains sequenced, and the lack of alpha or paired-chain data limited which features could be detected. The study listed 150 to 200 TCR beta chains as associated with cytomegalovirus. In a later genetic analysis, a missense DCLRE1C variant was associated with V-gene and J-gene trimming of TCR beta chains, and the association was replicated in an independent cohort. Across donors, most TCR sequences were observed very rarely, whereas some public TCRs were present in many individuals. When HLA alleles, especially DR and DQ, strongly co-occurred, attributing TCR associations to individual alleles was difficult. According to a later analysis, TCR association rates differed among HLA loci, with DRB1 alleles showing the most associated TCRs and HLA-C alleles showing the fewest.

The cohort consisted of hundreds of healthy bone marrow donors. At the time of sampling, all cohort members were nominally healthy, though unrecorded immune exposures were likely present. The donor was CMV seropositive and belonged to the group of about 290 seropositive cohort members. Every donor gave a peripheral blood sample, and the peripheral blood mononuclear cells from that sample were used for TCR beta sequencing. Genomic DNA was extracted from the blood cell samples with the Qiagen DNeasy Blood Extraction Kit. Library preparation employed the immunoSEQ multiplex PCR assay. The multiplex PCR relied on a mix of 60 forward primers for TCR Vbeta segments and 13 reverse primers for TCR Jbeta segments. The CDR3 region of rearranged TCR beta genes was amplified from genomic DNA with a multiplex PCR assay. On the Illumina HiSeq System, the amplified TCR beta libraries were sequenced as 87-base-pair reads. As for how the authors treated the data: A later analysis counted about 80 million unique TCR beta chains across the 550 to 750 repertoires, and 10 million to 11 million of these chains were shared by at least two donors. To remove PCR and sequencing errors, raw reads were error-corrected and collapsed into unique sequences using a nearest-neighbor algorithm that merged closely related sequences. CDR3 sequences were aligned to IMGT reference sequences to assign V, D and J gene segments. For a sequence to be retained, at least a six-nucleotide match to both a V gene segment and a J gene segment was required. Rearrangements were called productive when the CDR3 lacked stop codons and stayed in frame with V and J; all others were non-productive. Following IMGT convention, CDR3 was defined as the stretch from the second conserved V-encoded cysteine to the conserved J-encoded phenylalanine. The earlier analysis of about 610 of the donors excluded any sequence lacking an unambiguous match to a single V gene segment. In an earlier analysis of 587 of the donors, V segments were called functional above 56.7% productive rearrangements and were called segregating when the between-donor standard deviation exceeded 5%. A statistical classification framework was built to diagnose cytomegalovirus status from the catalog of TCR beta chain sequences. In a later analysis, V and J genes were assigned by comparing TCR nucleotide sequences against IMGT/GENE-DB human TR gene sequences. The TCRdist pipeline was used in a later analysis to assign CDR3 sequences and most-parsimonious VDJ recombination scenarios. A later analysis defined each TCR beta chain by its CDR3 amino acid sequence plus V-gene family, and excluded reads lacking a unique V-gene family. In a later analysis, a few hundred highly shared, low-generation-probability nucleotide sequences were removed to address suspected cross-contamination and a sequencing artifact. A later analysis calculated a clonal expansion index for each public chain from normalized within-repertoire ranks of inferred template counts. In a later analysis, generation probabilities were computed using a VDJ recombination model fitted to out-of-frame rearrangements, and the results were checked against IGoR. In a later analysis, hypergeometric tests were used to score TCR-TCR, TCR-HLA and TCR-CMV co-occurrence, with a repertoire-size bias correction applied to TCR pairs. In a later analysis, false discovery rates were estimated by permuting HLA or CMV assignments 20 times. In a later analysis, co-occurring TCRs were grouped using DBSCAN, and TCRdist sequence similarity was added for clustering within HLA-allele-positive subsets. For co-occurrence clustering, repertoires with fewer than 30,000 or more than 120,000 public chains were excluded, along with five or six repertoires with anomalous nucleotide sharing. TCRdb took over this immuneACCESS table, retaining in-frame rearrangements with V and J assigned. Such tables are incomplete; in checked studies, under half of the missing clones stem from an unresolved V gene, and the remainder is unexplained. V and J calls and clone size follow that table, whereas D and trimming were derived from the DNA. This sample is represented by 100,000 to 150,000 clones; 80% of them were singletons. The ten largest clones add up to approximately 8.4% of the sample.

Counted from cysteine to phenylalanine, this CDR3 has 13 amino acids. The CDR3 DNA has 39 bases and is translated from base 1. The germline V and J ends show losses of 7 bases and 5 bases respectively, and no gene match explains 11 bases of the junction. CDR1 and CDR2 are drawn from the germline V gene: SQVTM, ANQGSEA. The sample comprised PBMCs. The chain links TRBV29-1 with TRBJ2-7, with 7 central nucleotides matching TRBD2. This TCR derives from a man younger than 40 in good health and CMV-seropositive. The CDR3 in this case is CSASRGVVNEQYF. The DNA sequence is TGCAGCGCCTCTCGGGGGGTGGTGAACGAGCAGTACTTC.